A single sample gave rise to the 13 T cell receptor beta chains below, sequenced in a study of cytomegalovirus exposure and HLA in healthy donors (dated by TCRdb to about 2017). The library was produced with the immunoSEQ multiplex PCR assay. For the multiplex PCR, a mixture combining 60 forward primers for TCR Vbeta segments and 13 reverse primers for TCR Jbeta segments was used. The source is immuneACCESS, and TCRdb retained only in-frame sequences with V and J called. Part of the clones is not carried over; for the studies checked, unresolved V genes explain less than half of this, and the remainder is unexplained. For this sample there are 160,000 or so clones; roughly 81% appear just once. The biggest ten clones account for around 2% of the sample. The source material was PBMCs. Receptors were obtained from a woman aged 18-29 years in good health and CMV-seronegative.

This clone has only one observation. This chain joins TRBV19 and TRBJ2-1, with TRBD2 identical over 16 bases. Unmatched junction bases numbered 9, after V lost 3 bases and J lost 4 bases. CDR3 length: 19 amino acids. Germline CDR1 and CDR2: LNHDA and SQIVND (reference sequence). The CDR3 sequence: CASSMGLAGGPNPYNEQFF. The CDR3 nucleotides read TGTGCCAGTAGTATGGGACTAGCGGGAGGGCCAAACCCGTACAATGAGCAGTTCTTC.

The J gene is TRBJ2-1, the V gene TRBV25-1; 9 nucleotides agree with TRBD2. Germline lookup yields CDR1 MGHDK and CDR2 SYGVNS. V trimming: 4 bases; J trimming: 4 bases; junction bases outside the gene matches: 8. This CDR3 spans 16 amino acids. DNA for the CDR3: TGTGCCAGCAGTGGTCCACCTAGCGGGAAATACAATGAGCAGTTCTTC. Translated, it gives CASSGPPSGKYNEQFF. The variable domain in full, with the rest retrieved from reference TRBV25-1 and TRBJ2-1, is EADIYQTPRYLVIGTGKKITLECSQTMGHDKMYWYQQDPGMELHLIHYSYGVNSTEKGDLSSESTVSRIRTEHFPLTLESARPSHTSQYLCASSGPPSGKYNEQFFGPGTRLTVL.

The rearrangement links TRBV7-3 to TRBJ1-2; 10 bases match TRBD1. V trimming: 0 bases; J trimming: 2 bases; junction bases outside the gene matches: 6. The germline V gene has CDR1 SGHTA and CDR2 FQGTGA. This CDR3 spans 17 amino acids. The CDR3, as DNA: TGTGCCAGCAGCTTAACGCCCCGGGACAGGGGAAACTATGGCTACACCTTC. Protein: CASSLTPRDRGNYGYTF.

The chain uses TRBV28 and TRBJ1-3; D remains unclear. The CDR3 sequence is 16 residues long. With 2 bases removed from V and 0 bases from J, the gap between germline ends came to 11 bases. CDR1 is MDHEN, CDR2 SYDVKM, per germline. CDR3 nucleotide sequence: TGTGCCAGCAGTTTAAAATCCCTCCTCTCTGGAAACACCATATATTTT. It encodes CASSLKSLLSGNTIYF.

The V and J genes are TRBV18 and TRBJ1-2; D gene unclear. The CDR3 length is 14 residues. V was trimmed by 0 bases and J by 8 bases, leaving 13 bases between them. The germline CDR1 and CDR2 sequences are KGHSH and LQKENI. The CDR3 loop reads CASSPPAAAGGYTF. Here the CDR3 DNA reads TGTGCCAGCTCACCACCCGCGGCTGCCGGAGGCTACACCTTC.

The CDR3 is CASIPRWGGPDQPQHF. CDR3 DNA sequence: TGTGCCAGTATACCAAGGTGGGGGGGGCCGGATCAGCCCCAGCATTTT. The rearrangement joins TRBV19 to TRBJ1-5, with D tentatively TRBD1 (6 bases). The CDR3 covers 16 residues. Looked up from germline, CDR1 is LNHDA and CDR2 is SQIVND (reference sequence). V gave up 7 bases and J gave up 5 bases, with 21 bases separating them.

The CDR3 sequence is CASSPGLNRVGYGYTF. The CDR3 coding sequence is TGTGCCAGCAGCCCGGGATTGAACAGGGTGGGCTATGGCTACACCTTC. The chain couples TRBV6-6 to TRBJ1-2, with D possibly being TRBD1 (6 bases). Trimming took off 6 bases at V and 4 bases at J, with 21 bases between the two ends. This CDR3 comprises 16 residues. Germline lookup yields CDR1 MNHNY and CDR2 SVGAGI (reference sequence).

The genes are TRBV5-1 and TRBJ2-1; a possible D gene is TRBD2 (6 bases). CDR3 length: 12 residues. From germline, CDR1 is SGHRS and CDR2 YFSETQ. V lost 2 bases to trimming and J lost 8 bases, with 8 bases between them. The CDR3 is CASSFSGYEQFF. The CDR3 nucleotides read TGCGCCAGCAGCTTTAGCGGCTATGAGCAGTTCTTC.

J is TRBJ1-2 and V is TRBV29-1, with 9 bases identical to TRBD1. The CDR3 sequence is 14 residues long. CDR1 is SQVTM and CDR2 is ANQGSEA in the germline V gene. J gave up 8 bases and V 0 bases, and 7 bases lay outside the gene matches. CDR3 nucleotide sequence: TGCAGCGTTGAAGATCTTGAGACAGGGGGAGGCTACACCTTC. It specifies CSVEDLETGGGYTF.

This clone was recorded a few times. This chain uses TRBV29-1 with TRBJ2-3, with 10 bases identical to TRBD2. This CDR3 spans 16 amino acids. Germline CDR1 and CDR2: SQVTM and ANQGSEA. V lost 7 bases to trimming and J lost 2 bases; unmatched junction nucleotides: 12. CDR3 amino acids: CSALRRGTSATDTQYF. Here the CDR3 DNA reads TGCAGCGCTTTGAGGCGAGGGACTAGCGCCACAGATACGCAGTATTTT.

The chain employs TRBV7-2 and TRBJ2-1, with TRBD2 matching over 8 bases. This CDR3 has 19 amino acids. Germline CDR1 and CDR2: SGHTA and FQGNSA. V shed 5 bases and J 0 bases; nucleotides not matched to a gene: 15. The CDR3 sequence is CASSTRTRTSPISYNEQFF. Written as DNA, the CDR3 is TGTGCCAGCAGCACCCGGACGAGGACTAGCCCTATCTCCTACAATGAGCAGTTCTTC. The full variable domain, with the rest looked up from reference TRBV7-2 and TRBJ2-1, is GAGVSQSPSNKVTEKGKDVELRCDPISGHTALYWYRQSLGQGLEFLIYFQGNSAPDKSGLPSDRFSAERTGGSVSTLTIQRTQQEDSAVYLCASSTRTRTSPISYNEQFFGPGTRLTVL.

The gene calls are TRBV7-3 and TRBJ2-1, with D perhaps TRBD1 (6 bases). Germline assignment: CDR1 SGHTA and CDR2 FQGTGA. Trimming shortened V by 5 bases and J by 0 bases, and 11 bases separated the two germline ends. The CDR3 is made up of 15 amino acids. For the CDR3, the DNA is TGTGCCAGCAGCCTGGGACAAAACTCCTACAATGAGCAGTTCTTC. It yields the protein CASSLGQNSYNEQFF.

The V gene is TRBV5-6, the J gene TRBJ1-5; 7 bases are a match to TRBD1. The CDR3 is made up of 14 amino acids. J lost 7 bases, V lost 0 bases, and 4 bases had no gene match. Germline V gives CDR1 SGHDT, CDR2 YYEEEE. CDR3 in amino acids: CASSLDAGGQPQHF. In DNA, the CDR3 is TGTGCCAGCAGCTTGGACGCAGGGGGACAGCCCCAGCATTTT.